This T cell receptor (beta chain) was sequenced during a study of identical twins. This CDR3 has 15 residues. With 5 bases clipped from V and 6 bases from J, the junction kept 7 bases outside the gene matches. Germline CDR1 SSHAT, CDR2 FNYEAQ (reference sequence). TCRdb re-called the 5' RACE reads through MiXCR, storing one row per CDR3 protein. The sample has 400,000 to 600,000 distinct CDR3 sequences; more than 20% are singletons. The same sample was also used in a study of yellow fever vaccine responses in identical twins.

This clonotype was sampled from a woman younger than 35 in good health. The chain has TRBV7-7 and TRBJ2-1; 10 bases are shared with TRBD1. The sample comprised CD4+ T cells sorted from blood. CDR3 bases: TGTGCCAGCAGCGTAGGGACAGGGGTCCTCAATGAGCAGTTCTTC. Translating gives CASSVGTGVLNEQFF.